The subject of this entry is one TCR beta chain. Its antigen is not identified. The sample comes from a study of naive and memory T cell subsets. Germline loops: CDR1 DFQATT, CDR2 SNEGSKA (reference sequence). This CDR3 has 13 residues. V shed 5 bases and J 4 bases; nucleotides not matched to a gene: 6. Two oligonucleotides, mixed equimolar, formed the beta constant-region primer covering TRBC1 and TRBC2. Ligated cDNA was amplified by four rounds of PCR with nested alpha and beta constant-region primers and SP2. TCRdb re-called the UMI-ligation and nested PCR reads with MiXCR, one entry per CDR3 protein. The sample records over 90,000 distinct CDR3 sequences, approximately 11% being singletons. General study points: RNA-based TCR counts may shift with T cell activation and differentiation. Naive repertoires, especially CD8, held a few larger clonotypes, possibly memory cells re-expressing CD45RA.

This sequence was found in a human donor in good health. The V and J genes are TRBV20-1 and TRBJ2-3, with 7 bases fitting TRBD2. The sequenced sample consisted of naive CD4+ T cells from blood. The chain's CDR3 is CSAPFTSADTQYF. The CDR3, as DNA: TGCAGTGCTCCTTTCACTAGCGCAGATACGCAGTATTTT.